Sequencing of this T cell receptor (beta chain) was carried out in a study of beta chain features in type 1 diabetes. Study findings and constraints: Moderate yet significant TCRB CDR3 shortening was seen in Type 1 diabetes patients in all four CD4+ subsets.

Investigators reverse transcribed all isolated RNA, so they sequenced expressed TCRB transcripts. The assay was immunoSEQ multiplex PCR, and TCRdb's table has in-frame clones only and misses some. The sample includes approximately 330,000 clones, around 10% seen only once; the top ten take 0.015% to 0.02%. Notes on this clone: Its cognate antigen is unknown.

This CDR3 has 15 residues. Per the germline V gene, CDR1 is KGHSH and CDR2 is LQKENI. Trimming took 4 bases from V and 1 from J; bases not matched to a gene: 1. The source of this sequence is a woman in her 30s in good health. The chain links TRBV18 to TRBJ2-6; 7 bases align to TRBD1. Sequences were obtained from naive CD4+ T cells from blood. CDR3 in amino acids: CASSHRGSGANVLTF. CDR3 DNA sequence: TGTGCCAGCTCACACAGGGGATCTGGGGCCAACGTCCTGACTTTC.